This TCR beta chain was found in a study of CD8+CD57+ T cells in acquired aplastic anemia. Study-wide context: DNA from sorted CD4+ and CD8+ cells averaged around 3 ug.

A remark on this clonotype: The target antigen is unknown.

CDR3 and TCR beta VDJ profiling relied on genomic DNA as the template. Via MiXCR, TCRdb re-called the reads, giving one row per CDR3 protein. The sample consists of roughly 160,000 distinct CDR3 sequences, approximately 60% of them appearing once. Findings and caveats of the study: Between patients and controls, 25 to 35 CD8+ CDR3 sequences were found in common.

Between the trimmed V and J ends, which lost 6 bases and 4 bases, there was a span of 16 bases. CDR1 is SQVTM, CDR2 ANQGSEA, per germline. The CDR3 consists of 15 residues. The V and J genes are TRBV29-1 and TRBJ2-6, with D tentatively TRBD1 or TRBD2 (6 bases each). Specimen: sorted CD4+, CD8+, or CD8+CD57+ T cells (not recorded which) from PBMCs. The clonotype comes from a human donor in good health. The CDR3 region has the DNA TGCAGCGTGGGGGGCGGACGCGAAGGGGCCAACGTCCTGACTTTC. Its protein product is CSVGGGREGANVLTF.